This T cell receptor (beta chain) was observed in a study of regulatory T cells in long-lasting Graves disease. Study summary: Persistent Graves' disease required over 5 years of antithyroid drugs and positive TSH receptor antibodies.

Time point given: persistent/refractory GD, antithyroid drugs over 5 years with positive TRAb. RNA extracted from PBMCs served as the sequencing template. Germline V gives CDR1 MNHEY, CDR2 SVGEGT. V was cut by 0 bases and J by 5 bases, with 8 bases left in between. The CDR3 sequence is 14 residues long. Arm-PCR of CDR3 regions and iRepertoire HTBI primers were the basis on which TCR beta libraries were built. Authors' data handling: Identified across the samples were some 67 TRBV segments and about 15 TRBJ segments. TCRdb used MiXCR to reprocess the multiplex PCR reads, holding one entry per CDR3 protein. The V and J calls and clone size are TCRdb's, not the authors'. The sample lists around 430,000 distinct CDR3 sequences, around a fifth occurring once.

The chain combines TRBV6-2 or TRBV6-3 with TRBJ1-5; no firm D call. The sequence came from a female donor with Graves disease. The material was peripheral blood mononuclear cells (PBMCs), obtained when the disease was refractory, from a patient treated with antithyroid drugs. The CDR3 coding sequence is TGTGCCAGCAGTTACTCCACGTCTTATCAGCCCCAGCATTTT. Protein product: CASSYSTSYQPQHF.